A single sample gave rise to the 27 T cell receptor beta chains below, sequenced in a study of CXCR3-negative and CXCR3-positive naive CD8 T cells. The antigens of these receptors remain unknown. Study-level points and caveats: CXCR3-positive naive cells carried more hydrophobic TRB CDR3s than CXCR3-negative ones.

The study made its TRB cDNA libraries by 5' RACE, adding UMI labels. TCRdb re-called the 5' RACE reads; one entry per CDR3 protein, DNA not given. Across about 90,000 distinct CDR3 sequences, the top ten clones capture 0.8% to 0.85% of the sample. The sequencing sample was made of naive CXCR3+ CD8+ T cells from blood. Subset: CD45RO-CCR7+CD27+CD95- naive CD8+ T cells expressing CXCR3 (TNR3+). Receptor source: a human donor in good health. Some clones in this sample may be carry-over from other donors' samples.

The chain recombines TRBV4-1 with TRBJ2-1; there is no DNA to check the TCRdb D call of TRBD1. The germline gives CDR1 MGHRA, CDR2 YSYEKL. This CDR3 has 13 residues. The CDR3 protein is CASSQVGGREQFF.

This sequence joins TRBV28 and TRBJ2-5; the TCRdb call, TRBD2, lacks DNA for checking. Germline assignment: CDR1 MDHEN and CDR2 SYDVKM. The CDR3 spans 15 residues. The CDR3 spells CAILSGLSKEETQYF.

The chain uses TRBV6-2 or TRBV6-3 and TRBJ2-4; TCRdb calls TRBD1, which cannot be checked without DNA. Per the germline V gene, CDR1 is MNHEY and CDR2 is SVGEGT. The CDR3 covers 13 residues. CDR3 residues: CASRGGLINIQYF.

CDR3 loop: CASSLPGQGYNEQFF. The chain links TRBV7-9 to TRBJ2-1; TCRdb names TRBD1, which stays unverified in the absence of DNA. CDR3 size: 15 residues. Germline CDR1 and CDR2: SEHNR and FQNEAQ (reference sequence).

The chain uses TRBV20-1 and TRBJ2-7; TCRdb selects TRBD1, and the lack of DNA leaves this call unchecked. The CDR3 spans 13 residues. Germline V gene lookup returns CDR1 DFQATT and CDR2 SNEGSKA (reference sequence). CDR3 amino acids: CSARVPTGYEQYF.

J is TRBJ2-7 and V is TRBV7-6; as DNA is missing, the TRBD1 call by TCRdb cannot be tested. Germline V gene data show CDR1 as SGHVS and CDR2 as FNYEAQ. This CDR3 is 12 amino acids long. CDR3 region: CASSVRVDEQYF.

The chain has TRBV5-5 and TRBJ1-6; TCRdb picks TRBD1, but there is no DNA to check that call. The CDR3 is 16 residues long. CDR1 is SGHKS, CDR2 YYEKEE, per germline (reference sequence). Here the CDR3 reads CASSSGQGDNNSPLHF.

The chain carries TRBV28 and TRBJ2-7; TCRdb outputs TRBD2, but without DNA this stays unchecked. Looked up from germline, CDR1 is MDHEN and CDR2 is SYDVKM. The CDR3 is 18 amino acids. CDR3 amino acids: CASSLDPPQTSSTGEQYF.

The J gene is TRBJ2-1, the V gene TRBV7-9. The V gene's germline CDR1 is SEHNR and CDR2 FQNEAQ (reference sequence). This CDR3 region has 11 residues. CDR3 protein: CASSFKLEQFF.

V and J are TRBV7-9 and TRBJ2-7; checking the TCRdb D call of TRBD1 is not possible without DNA. Germline loops: CDR1 SEHNR, CDR2 FQNEAQ (reference sequence). The CDR3 has 14 amino acids. The CDR3 protein is CASSIGTGDYEQYF.

The V call is TRBV19, the J call TRBJ2-3; TCRdb's D gene call, TRBD1, goes unchecked for lack of DNA. Per the germline V gene, CDR1 is LNHDA and CDR2 is SQIVND (reference sequence). The CDR3 has 14 residues. The CDR3 spells CASKGVASPDTQYF.

This sequence joins TRBV28 and TRBJ2-5; TCRdb's D call of TRBD1 is untestable without DNA. CDR3 size: 16 residues. Germline values: CDR1 MDHEN, CDR2 SYDVKM. This chain's CDR3 is CASSPTDSPEQETQYF. The full variable domain, rest sourced from reference TRBV28 and TRBJ2-5, is DVKVTQSSRYLVKRTGEKVFLECVQDMDHENMFWYRQDPGLGLRLIYFSYDVKMKEKGDIPEGYSVSREKKERFSLILESASTNQTSMYLCASSPTDSPEQETQYFGPGTRLLVL.

The V call is TRBV7-2, the J call TRBJ2-5. The CDR3 loop spans 12 amino acids. The germline V gene encodes CDR1 SGHTA and CDR2 FQGNSA. CDR3 in amino acids: CASSLTRETQYF.

The chain employs TRBV29-1 and TRBJ1-1. Germline V gene data show CDR1 as SQVTM and CDR2 as ANQGSEA. The CDR3 contains 12 residues. The CDR3 sequence: CSALDGNTEAFF.

The V call is TRBV28, the J call TRBJ2-3; the D call of TRBD2 rests on TCRdb alone, since no DNA is present to check it. The CDR3 runs to 15 residues. Germline assignment: CDR1 MDHEN and CDR2 SYDVKM. The CDR3 loop reads CASSFSRRSTDTQYF.

The chain recombines TRBV28 with TRBJ2-5. From germline, CDR1 is MDHEN and CDR2 SYDVKM. The CDR3 is 11 residues long. CDR3 region: CASSPQETQDF. The whole variable domain, remainder taken from reference TRBV28 and TRBJ2-5, is DVKVTQSSRYLVKRTGEKVFLECVQDMDHENMFWYRQDPGLGLRLIYFSYDVKMKEKGDIPEGYSVSREKKERFSLILESASTNQTSMYLCASSPQETQDFGPGTRLLVL.

The chain has TRBV18 and TRBJ2-2. The CDR3 contains 14 residues. Looked up from germline, CDR1 is KGHSH and CDR2 is LQKENI. The chain's CDR3 is CASSLTGDAGELFF.

V is TRBV2 and J is TRBJ2-1; TCRdb reports TRBD2, a call that lacks DNA to check it against. Germline CDR1 reads SNHLY; CDR2 reads FYNNEI. The CDR3 is 15 residues long. The CDR3 here is CASQRTSGGYNEQFF.

The V gene is TRBV29-1, the J gene TRBJ2-4; the D gene TCRdb calls, TRBD1, cannot be checked with no DNA. Germline CDR1 and CDR2: SQVTM and ANQGSEA. This CDR3 is 13 amino acids long. CDR3 loop: CSVEGTPDYIQYF.

The V gene is TRBV20-1, the J gene TRBJ2-1; checking the TCRdb D call of TRBD2 is not possible without DNA. From germline, CDR1 is DFQATT and CDR2 SNEGSKA (reference sequence). The CDR3 length is 14 residues. This CDR3 is CRAPLAGVGDEQFF.

The chain recombines TRBV3-1 with TRBJ2-5; the D call from TCRdb, TRBD1, cannot be confirmed without DNA. The CDR3 length is 15 residues. Germline values: CDR1 LGHDT, CDR2 YNNKEL (reference sequence). This CDR3 reads CASSQDEGGPETQYF.

The rearrangement joins TRBV4-2 to TRBJ1-5; TCRdb returns TRBD1, unconfirmable since there is no DNA. Germline values: CDR1 LGHNA, CDR2 YNFKEQ. This CDR3 region has 14 residues. The CDR3: CASSSRGESAPQHF.

The chain has TRBV11-2 and TRBJ2-7; TCRdb's D call of TRBD1 is untestable without DNA. The CDR3 consists of 14 residues. Germline V gives CDR1 SGHAT, CDR2 FQNNGV. CDR3 region: CASSLGQGLYEQYF.

The chain has TRBV15 and TRBJ1-3; without DNA, the TCRdb call of TRBD1 cannot be checked. The CDR3 totals 15 residues. CDR1 LNHNV and CDR2 YYDKDF come from the germline V gene (reference sequence). The CDR3 is CATSRDLTVGNTIYF.

J is TRBJ1-6 and V is TRBV5-1. This CDR3 spans 16 amino acids. Germline lookup yields CDR1 SGHRS and CDR2 YFSETQ. The CDR3 sequence is CASSFVESSYNSPLHF.

The chain joins TRBV7-9 to TRBJ1-1. The germline V gene encodes CDR1 SEHNR and CDR2 FQNEAQ (reference sequence). The CDR3 length is 14 residues. This CDR3 reads CASSLGFVNTEAFF.

The chain uses TRBV12-3 or TRBV12-4 and TRBJ1-1; lacking DNA, the TRBD1 call made by TCRdb goes unchecked. The CDR3 is made up of 16 amino acids. CDR3 in amino acids: CASSLAPGLINTEAFF.